This T cell receptor (beta chain) was obtained from a study of beta chain features in type 1 diabetes. All of the isolated RNA was reverse transcribed, so expressed TCRB transcripts were sequenced. Method: immunoSEQ multiplex PCR; TCRdb's copy keeps in-frame clones and lacks some. The sample lists around 250,000 clones; roughly 20% were seen once. J was trimmed by 4 bases and V by 7 bases; bases with no gene match: 6. The CDR3 contains 12 residues. Germline CDR1 is SQVTM and CDR2 is ANQGSEA. Study-level results: In all four CD4+ subsets, TCRB CDR3 length was significantly, moderately reduced in type 1 diabetes.

A few counts support this clone. Its specificity is not known. The receptor was derived from a middle-aged woman with type 1 diabetes. The chain employs TRBV29-1 and TRBJ1-2, with 7 bases aligning to TRBD1. Sequencing was performed on naive CD4+ T cells from blood. The CDR3 region is CSDLGQTYGYTF. CDR3 coding DNA: TGCAGCGACCTGGGACAGACCTATGGCTACACCTTC.